This entry features one T cell receptor beta chain sequence. Its antigen is not identified. This specimen comes from a study of shared clonotypes between healthy human individuals. Study background: CD4 naive and CD4 memory each took three plates per donor, while CD8 naive took two and CD8 memory one.

For each subset, genomic DNA was distributed in equal portions over several immunoSEQ plates. Sequencing used immunoSEQ multiplex PCR; TCRdb keeps in-frame clones, though not all of them. Of some 2.1 million clones listed, approximately 95% were seen once; the top ten hold about 1.1%. Findings and caveats of the study: The four-donor shared clonotypes exceeded non-shared clonotypes in generation probability, with non-shared ones scoring lower.

CD45RO negativity and positive selection for CCR7 defined naive CD8 cells, a population that excluded terminally differentiated effector memory CD45RA+ cells. The sample comprised naive CD8+ T cells sorted from blood. This TCR was recovered from a man younger than 30 in good health.

The CDR3: CASRYSAGALIGTQYF. Written as DNA, the CDR3 is TGTGCCAGCAGATATTCAGCGGGAGCACTCATTGGGACCCAGTACTTC. This chain connects TRBV5-5 to TRBJ2-5; 8 nucleotides agree with TRBD2. CDR3 size: 16 residues. CDR1 and CDR2 (germline): SGHKS, YYEKEE (reference sequence). V shed 5 bases, J shed 7 bases, and the junction held 16 bases outside the gene matches.